Sequencing of this T cell receptor (beta chain) was carried out in a study of blood T cell repertoires in COVID-19. Study in general: T cells, B-cell-depleted T cells, or PBMCs supplied cDNA or gDNA.

The CDR3 extends over 15 amino acids. Germline trimming cut 1 base from V and 3 bases from J; bases unmatched to any gene: 2. Per the germline V gene, CDR1 is LNHDA and CDR2 is SQIVND (reference sequence). Libraries were prepared by immunoSEQ multiplex PCR; TCRdb keeps only in-frame clonotypes and omits some of them. The repertoire holds roughly 67,000 clones, with 60% to 85% as singletons. The J gene is TRBJ2-2, the V gene TRBV19; TRBD1 agrees at 7 bases. The sequence was obtained from a human donor in a cohort sampled during active COVID-19. The sequencing input was peripheral blood. The CDR3 nucleotides read TGTGCCAGTAGTATAGGAGGGGGCGACACCGGGGAGCTGTTTTTT. Translation: CASSIGGGDTGELFF.